Listed below are T cell receptor beta chains from one sample, sequenced in a study of cytomegalovirus exposure and HLA in healthy donors. The table came from immunoSEQ multiplex PCR; TCRdb's copy has only in-frame clones and leaves some out. The sample includes nearly 110,000 clones, approximately 80% of them seen just once. Specimen: PBMCs. These receptors were obtained from a man aged 55-75 years in good health and CMV-seronegative. CDR3s include the opening cysteine and the closing phenylalanine or tryptophan. The D gene is left open where the match is weak. A row's size may be missing; if present it is once, few, many or a size class.

clone_size d_call j_call v_call cdr3_aa cdr3_nt
- TRBD1 TRBJ2-2 TRBV7-6 CASSPSGTGPGELFF TGTGCCAGCAGCCCATCAGGGACAGGCCCCGGGGAGCTGTTTTTT
- - TRBJ1-2 TRBV20-1 CSAGGVLAYTF TGCAGTGCTGGCGGGGTATTGGCCTACACCTTC
few TRBD1 TRBJ2-7 TRBV4-2 CASSQPGDRAEQYF TGTGCCAGCAGCCAGCCGGGGGACAGGGCTGAGCAGTACTTC
- TRBD1 TRBJ1-2 TRBV29-1 CSVERDRSYGYTF TGCAGCGTTGAACGGGACAGGTCTTATGGCTACACCTTC
- TRBD2 TRBJ2-3 TRBV5-1 CASSQRLAGGRTDTDTQYF TGCGCCAGCAGCCAACGACTAGCGGGGGGGCGTACAGACACAGATACGCAGTATTTT
- TRBD2 TRBJ2-1 TRBV2 CASRTTSGGAGEQFF TGTGCCAGCAGGACAACTAGCGGGGGGGCCGGAGAGCAGTTCTTC
few TRBD2 TRBJ2-5 TRBV7-2 CASSPSGGVQETQYF TGTGCCAGCAGCCCTAGCGGGGGGGTACAAGAGACCCAGTACTTC
- TRBD1 TRBJ2-7 TRBV30 CAWSVRRGSSEQYF TGTGCCTGGAGTGTACGCAGGGGGAGTTCTGAGCAGTACTTC
- - TRBJ2-3 TRBV5-6 CASGEAAGRNTDTQYF TGTGCCAGCGGGGAAGCTGCGGGACGGAACACAGATACGCAGTATTTT
- TRBD1 TRBJ2-7 TRBV5-1 CASSIQGAPPTYEQYF TGCGCCAGCAGCATACAGGGGGCGCCCCCCACCTACGAGCAGTACTTC
- - TRBJ1-2 TRBV5-6 CASSYESYGYTF TGTGCCAGCAGTTACGAGAGCTATGGCTACACCTTC
- - TRBJ2-5 TRBV18 CASSPLTIGSQTQYF TGTGCCAGCTCACCACTAACCATCGGGAGCCAGACCCAGTACTTC
- - TRBJ1-3 TRBV10-2 CASSESHGSSGNTIYF TGCGCCAGCAGTGAGTCACATGGTTCCTCTGGAAACACCATATATTTT
- - TRBJ2-3 TRBV9 CASSVTQGRDTQYF TGTGCCAGCAGCGTAACCCAGGGCAGAGATACGCAGTATTTT
few TRBD1 TRBJ1-2 TRBV10-3 CAISDPRDRGRGYTF TGTGCCATCAGTGATCCCCGGGACAGGGGGAGAGGCTACACCTTC
- TRBD1 TRBJ1-5 TRBV19 CASSGPGQGFNQPQHF TGTGCCAGTAGTGGGCCGGGACAGGGGTTTAATCAGCCCCAGCATTTT
- TRBD1 TRBJ1-6 TRBV28 CASSSGTGSGKFRGVHF TGTGCCAGCAGTTCCGGGACAGGGAGCGGGAAATTCAGGGGGGTCCACTTT
- TRBD1 TRBJ2-3 TRBV5-1 CASHQGAEDTQYF TGCGCCAGTCATCAGGGGGCGGAAGATACGCAGTATTTT
- - TRBJ2-5 TRBV7-6 CASSPRGGKETQYF TGTGCCAGCAGCCCCCGAGGAGGGAAAGAGACCCAGTACTTC
- TRBD2 TRBJ2-5 TRBV9 CASSVGPGTREVQETQYF TGTGCCAGCAGCGTTGGCCCCGGGACTAGGGAGGTCCAAGAGACCCAGTACTTC
- TRBD1 TRBJ1-2 TRBV7-2 CASSPDGTGVSTGYTF TGTGCCAGCAGCCCAGACGGGACAGGGGTATCCACTGGCTACACCTTC
few - TRBJ2-1 TRBV29-1 CSATGSNEQFF TGCAGCGCCACAGGGTCCAATGAGCAGTTCTTC
- - TRBJ1-4 TRBV5-1 CASSPDSWDEKLFF TGCGCCAGCAGTCCGGACAGCTGGGATGAAAAACTGTTTTTT
- - TRBJ2-7 TRBV29-1 CSVVPESYEQYF TGCAGCGTTGTTCCGGAGTCCTACGAGCAGTACTTC
- TRBD1 TRBJ2-7 TRBV11-1 CASRRDRPYEQYF TGTGCCAGCAGGAGGGACAGACCCTACGAGCAGTACTTC
- - TRBJ1-1 TRBV5-1 CASTIGGQNTEAFF TGCGCCAGCACGATTGGAGGGCAGAACACTGAAGCTTTCTTT